Listed below are T cell receptor beta chains from one sample, sequenced in a study of early T cells in non-severe SARS-CoV-2 infection. Via MiXCR, TCRdb re-called the 5' RACE reads, giving one row per CDR3 protein. The profile shows 30,000 to 40,000 distinct CDR3 sequences, 4.6% of them singletons. The specimen was whole blood. The origin of the receptors is an adult who was a healthcare worker with PCR-confirmed SARS-CoV-2 infection or an uninfected control (not recorded which). The CDR3 runs from the conserved cysteine through the conserved F or W. Fields, in order: CDR3 length, V gene, J gene, D gene, clone size, CDR3 DNA, CDR3 protein. The D gene is left open where the match is weak. Some rows have no size entry. The others give once, few or many, or a class for an expanded clone.

>12|TRBV18|TRBJ2-5|.|.
TGTGCCAGCTCACCAACTCAAGAGACCCAGTACTTC
CASSPTQETQYF
>14|TRBV7-9|TRBJ1-4|.|few
TGTGCCAGCAGCCCTACGGGAGCTAATGAAAAACTGTTTTTT
CASSPTGANEKLFF
>12|TRBV29-1|TRBJ2-5|TRBD1|.
TGCAGCGTCTTAGACAGGGCCGAGACCCAGTACTTC
CSVLDRAETQYF
>14|TRBV20-1|TRBJ1-4|.|many
TGCAGTGCTAGATCCACGGGCCTTAATGAAAAACTGTTTTTT
CSARSTGLNEKLFF
>16|TRBV27|TRBJ2-1|TRBD2|many
TGTGCCAGCAGTTTATCCTGGCGGGGGGGCACAGGTGAGCAGTTCTTC
CASSLSWRGGTGEQFF
>16|TRBV5-1|TRBJ1-6|.|many
TGCGCCAGCAGCTTGGACGGACTGATATCCGATTCACCCCTCCACTTT
CASSLDGLISDSPLHF
>14|TRBV20-1|TRBJ2-2|TRBD2|many
TGCAGTGCCGTAGTGCGGACTAGGCCCGGGGAGCTGTTTTTT
CSAVVRTRPGELFF
>12|TRBV30|TRBJ2-2|TRBD1|many
TGTGCCGGACAGGGGGAGGCCGGGGAGCTGTTTTTT
CAGQGEAGELFF
>13|TRBV10-1|TRBJ1-5|.|many
TGCGCCAGCAGTTCCGGTTACGGTCAGCCCCAGCATTTT
CASSSGYGQPQHF
>12|TRBV19|TRBJ1-2|.|few
TGTGCCACTAAGGACGTCCGCTATGGCTACACCTTC
CATKDVRYGYTF
>15|TRBV4-2|TRBJ1-3|.|many
TGTGCCAGCAGCCAAAGCACTCATCCTGGAAACACCATATATTTT
CASSQSTHPGNTIYF
>16|TRBV9|TRBJ2-5|.|many
TGTGCCAGCAGCGTAGATGTGGGGGGGCGCCAAGAGACCCAGTACTTC
CASSVDVGGRQETQYF
>16|TRBV6-6|TRBJ2-6|.|many
TGTGCCAGCAGCTTACGAGGAAAAGGGTTCGCCAACGTCCTGACTTTC
CASSLRGKGFANVLTF
>15|TRBV20-1|TRBJ2-7|TRBD2|many
TGCAGTGCCCCCCTAGCGGGGGGAGGTGGGTACGAGCAGTACTTC
CSAPLAGGGGYEQYF
>13|TRBV12-3/TRBV12-4|TRBJ1-2|.|many
TGTGCCAGCAGTTCAGACAGGCTCTATGGCTACACCTTC
CASSSDRLYGYTF
>16|TRBV18|TRBJ1-2|.|many
TGTGCCAGCTCACCTCCGGGTTTCGCTCTCGACTATGGCTACACCTTC
CASSPPGFALDYGYTF
>16|TRBV20-1|TRBJ1-1|.|many
TGCAGTGCTAGGGGAGAGGGTAGCGGAGCGAGTACTGAAGCTTTCTTT
CSARGEGSGASTEAFF
>13|TRBV18|TRBJ1-2|.|many
TGTGCCAGCTCACCAGAGTCAAACTATGGCTACACCTTC
CASSPESNYGYTF
>14|TRBV12-3/TRBV12-4|TRBJ2-5|TRBD2|many
TGTGCCAGCAGTTTAGGGACTAGCGGGGGACCCGTTCTCTTC
CASSLGTSGGPVLF
>13|TRBV29-1|TRBJ2-3|.|many
TGCAGCGTTCCTAGCGCTAGCACAGATACGCAGTATTTT
CSVPSASTDTQYF
>12|TRBV2|TRBJ1-2|.|few
TGTGCCAGCAGTCCCCCAGGGATAGGCTACACCTTC
CASSPPGIGYTF
>16|TRBV5-5|TRBJ2-3|TRBD2|many
TGTGCCAGCAGCTTGGGGGCTAGCGGGAACACAGATACGCAGTATTTT
CASSLGASGNTDTQYF
>14|TRBV18|TRBJ2-5|.|many
TGTGCCAGCTCATCGACAGGGAGGGAAGAGACCCAGTACTTC
CASSSTGREETQYF
>13|TRBV12-3/TRBV12-4|TRBJ2-1|.|.
TGTGCCAGCAGTTTAGGGGCAGGGGATGAGCAGTTCTTC
CASSLGAGDEQFF
>14|TRBV24-1|TRBJ2-3|.|many
TGTGCCACCAGTGATACACAGGGTCCAGATACGCAGTATTTT
CATSDTQGPDTQYF
>15|TRBV10-2|TRBJ2-2|.|many
TGCGCCAGCACTTCCTCCCTCCGGAACACCGGGGAGCTGTTTTTT
CASTSSLRNTGELFF
>16|TRBV11-2|TRBJ2-3|TRBD2|many
TGTGCCAGCAGCGCCCAGACTAGCGGGGGGACAGATACGCAGTATTTT
CASSAQTSGGTDTQYF
>15|TRBV7-9|TRBJ2-3|TRBD2|medium-sized
TGTGCCAGCAGTTCCACTAGCGGGCCGACAGATACGCAGTATTTT
CASSSTSGPTDTQYF
>16|TRBV6-6|TRBJ2-2|.|many
TGTGCCAGCAGCAGCCAGACAGTGACCAGCGGCGGGGAGCTGTTTTTT
CASSSQTVTSGGELFF
>16|TRBV5-4|TRBJ2-3|.|many
TGTGCCAGCAGCTTAAATCTGGGCCGTAGCACAGATACGCAGTATTTT
CASSLNLGRSTDTQYF
>13|TRBV7-9|TRBJ2-5|.|many
TGTGCCAGCAGCTGGGAACGCGAGGAGACCCAGTACTTC
CASSWEREETQYF
>12|TRBV29-1|TRBJ2-5|.|many
TGCAGCGTTGGGGACTACCAAGAGACCCAGTACTTC
CSVGDYQETQYF
>14|TRBV12-3/TRBV12-4|TRBJ2-7|.|many
TGTGCCAGCAGTTTAGGGACAGCGTCCTACGAGCAGTACTTC
CASSLGTASYEQYF
>13|TRBV4-1|TRBJ2-2|TRBD1|many
TGCGCCAGCAGCCGGACAGGGCCCGGGGAGCTGTTTTTT
CASSRTGPGELFF
>17|TRBV30|TRBJ2-2|.|many
TGTGCCTGGAGTGTAGCTGATCTGGGCTCCAACACCGGGGAGCTGTTTTTT
CAWSVADLGSNTGELFF
>15|TRBV10-1|TRBJ2-1|.|many
TGCGCCAGCAGTGAGCACATTAACTCCTACAATGAGCAGTTCTTC
CASSEHINSYNEQFF
>19|TRBV19|TRBJ1-4|.|many
TGTGCCAGTAGTACTGCGAGGGCGGGACAATTACTCAGAGGGGAAAAACTGTTTTTT
CASSTARAGQLLRGEKLFF
>16|TRBV4-1|TRBJ2-7|.|many
TGCGCCAGCAGCCAAGATGACAACCCGTACTCCTACGAGCAGTACTTC
CASSQDDNPYSYEQYF
>16|TRBV5-4|TRBJ2-3|.|many
TGTGCCAGCAGCTTGGGTAGCTTCTCCGTGGGGGATACGCAGTATTTT
CASSLGSFSVGDTQYF
>14|TRBV3-1|TRBJ1-1|.|few
TGTGCCAGCAGCCAAGATAACGGGGAGCCTGAAGCTTTCTTT
CASSQDNGEPEAFF
>15|TRBV6-2/TRBV6-3|TRBJ2-3|TRBD2|many
TGTGCCAGCAGTTATGGGCTAGCGGGCCCATATACGCAGTATTTT
CASSYGLAGPYTQYF
>15|TRBV4-1|TRBJ1-1|TRBD1|many
TGCGCCAGCAGCCAAATGACAGGGGAAGGGGGTGAAGCTTTCTTT
CASSQMTGEGGEAFF
>14|TRBV5-4|TRBJ2-3|.|many
TGTGCCAGCAGACTAGACACTGGGGCAGATACGCAGTATTTT
CASRLDTGADTQYF
>16|TRBV7-9|TRBJ2-1|TRBD1|few
TGTGCCAGCAGCTCTCGTGCAGGGGGCTCCTACAATGAGCAGTTCTTC
CASSSRAGGSYNEQFF
>15|TRBV20-1|TRBJ1-1|TRBD1|many
TGCAGTGCTAGAGGGGACAGCACAATGAACACTGAAGCTTTCTTT
CSARGDSTMNTEAFF
>14|TRBV6-5|TRBJ1-1|.|many
TGTGCCAGCAGCTCCCCACGAGGGAACACTGAAGCTTTCTTT
CASSSPRGNTEAFF
>15|TRBV5-1|TRBJ2-7|.|few
TGCGCCAGCAGCTTAGGCGGTGGTGGATCCTACGAGCAGTACTTC
CASSLGGGGSYEQYF
>14|TRBV19|TRBJ2-3|.|many
TGTGCCAGTAGTATGCGGGCCGCCACAGATACGCAGTATTTT
CASSMRAATDTQYF
>11|TRBV12-3/TRBV12-4|TRBJ2-1|.|many
TGTGCCAGCAGTTTAAGTTATGAGCAGTTCTTC
CASSLSYEQFF